This TCR beta chain originates from a study of T cell repertoires in cytomegalovirus infection. Study-level background: Public TCR beta signatures were indicative of both CMV infection and a matching HLA type.

This clonotype was detected many times. The antigen is undetermined. The CDR3 runs to 16 residues. Germline loops: CDR1 SGHTA, CDR2 FQGNSA. Trimming removed 3 bases from V and 5 bases from J; junction bases left unmatched: 8. TCRdb re-analysed the reads in MiXCR, keeping a single row per CDR3 protein. The sample holds about 310,000 distinct CDR3 sequences; 17% are singletons and the top ten take around 11%. Findings of the study overall: Individuals carrying CMV plus the relevant HLA were identified by cumulative frequency of public TCR beta families. Clonotype analysis showed dominance of the ex vivo response by HLA-C-restricted CMV-specific TCR beta clonotypes.

The origin of this receptor is a human donor in good health (CMV status not recorded). Some clones in this sample may be carry-over from other donors' samples. The gene calls are TRBV7-2 and TRBJ2-5, with 11 bases identical to TRBD1. The specimen was PBMCs. CDR3 loop: CASSFQGTGGGETQYF. CDR3 DNA: TGTGCCAGCAGCTTTCAAGGGACAGGGGGTGGGGAGACCCAGTACTTC.